This T cell receptor (beta chain) originates from a study of neurological immune-mediated disorders. Study results and limitations: There was no association between the multiple sclerosis repertoire cluster and any clinical or MRI feature.

TCRdb independently ran MiXCR on the 5' RACE reads; one entry per CDR3 protein. Altogether just over 50,000 distinct CDR3 sequences are present, about 3% being singletons, with the ten largest covering 5.5% to 6%. V was shortened by 3 bases and J by 5 bases, with 14 bases between the two germline ends. The length of the CDR3 is 14 residues. The V gene's germline CDR1 is SGHDT and CDR2 YYEEEE. By frequency in the sample, this clonotype is medium-sized. Its target is not known. The sequenced material came from PBMCs. This TCR was recovered from a man aged 35-49 years with multiple sclerosis. The chain combines TRBV5-6 with TRBJ1-2; possibly TRBD1 for D (6 bases). DNA of the CDR3: TGTGCCAGCAGCTCGACAGGAGACCTATATGGCTACACCTTC. Encoded protein: CASSSTGDLYGYTF.